The T cell receptor (beta chain) under discussion was sequenced for a study of response to subunit inactivated influenza vaccine. CDR1 is SQVTM, CDR2 ANQGSEA, per germline. The CDR3 is 13 amino acids. The V gene lost 6 bases and the J gene lost 1 base, with 12 bases spanning the gap. About this clonotype: The target antigen is unknown.

From the RT-PCR reads, TCRdb called clonotypes with MiXCR, one entry per CDR3 protein. The profile shows under 800,000 distinct CDR3 sequences, roughly 14% of them singletons. Overall study findings and caveats: Authors suggested few new T cells are recruited by each seasonal influenza vaccination.

The clonotype comes from a man between 50 and 59 years old who received an inactivated influenza vaccine. Sequenced material: PBMCs from blood, taken 14 days before vaccination. The chain combines TRBV29-1 with TRBJ1-1; no clear D. The CDR3 sequence is CSVHGQPNTEAFF. For the CDR3, the DNA is TGCAGCGTACACGGGCAGCCGAACACTGAAGCTTTCTTT.